Each of the 2 T cell receptor beta chains below was sequenced from the same sample in a study of CD8 T cells in Susac syndrome. Random hexamers served to reverse transcribe roughly 0.5 to 1 ug RNA. A single record per CDR3 protein comes from TCRdb applying MiXCR to the immunoSEQ multiplex PCR reads. The sample includes hundreds of thousands of distinct CDR3 sequences, 94% of them seen just once. Sequencing was performed on CD4+ T cells from PBMCs. Receptors were obtained from a human donor with Susac syndrome.

This chain joins TRBV7-3 and TRBJ1-2; 10 bases match TRBD1. The J segment lost 8 bases and the V segment lost 0 bases, leaving 3 bases of the junction unmatched. The germline gives CDR1 SGHTA, CDR2 FQGTGA. There are 14 residues in the CDR3. DNA of the CDR3: TGTGCCAGCAGCTTAACGGGACAGGGGCACGGCTACACCTTC. Encoded protein: CASSLTGQGHGYTF.

The chain recombines TRBV27 with TRBJ1-2; TRBD1 is a possible D gene (6 bases). Trimming stripped 3 bases from V and 12 bases from J, with 23 bases between. CDR3 size: 15 residues. Per germline, CDR1 MNHEY and CDR2 SMNVEV (reference sequence). The CDR3 bases are TGTGCCAGCAGTTTCGAACCGGGACACCCTTTTCTTCACACCTTC. Translation: CASSFEPGHPFLHTF.